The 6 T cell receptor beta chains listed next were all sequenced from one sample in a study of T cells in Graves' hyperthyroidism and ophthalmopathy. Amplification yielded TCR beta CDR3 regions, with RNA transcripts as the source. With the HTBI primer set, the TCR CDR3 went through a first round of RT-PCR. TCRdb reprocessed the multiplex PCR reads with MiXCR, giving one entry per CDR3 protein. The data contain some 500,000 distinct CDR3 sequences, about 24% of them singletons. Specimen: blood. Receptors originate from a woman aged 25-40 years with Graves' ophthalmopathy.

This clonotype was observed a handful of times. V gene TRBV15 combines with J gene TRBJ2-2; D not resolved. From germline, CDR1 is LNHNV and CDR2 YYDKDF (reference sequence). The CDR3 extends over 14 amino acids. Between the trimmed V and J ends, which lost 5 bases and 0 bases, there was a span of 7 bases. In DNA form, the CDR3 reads TGTGCCACCAGCGTCACAGCGAACACCGGGGAGCTGTTTTTT. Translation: CATSVTANTGELFF.

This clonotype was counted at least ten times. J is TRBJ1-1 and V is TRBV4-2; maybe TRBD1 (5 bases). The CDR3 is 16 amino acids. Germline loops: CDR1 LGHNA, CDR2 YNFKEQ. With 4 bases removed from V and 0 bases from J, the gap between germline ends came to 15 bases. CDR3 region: CASSLLTVPMNTEAFF. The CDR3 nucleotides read TGTGCCAGCAGCCTCCTGACAGTTCCCATGAACACTGAAGCTTTCTTT.

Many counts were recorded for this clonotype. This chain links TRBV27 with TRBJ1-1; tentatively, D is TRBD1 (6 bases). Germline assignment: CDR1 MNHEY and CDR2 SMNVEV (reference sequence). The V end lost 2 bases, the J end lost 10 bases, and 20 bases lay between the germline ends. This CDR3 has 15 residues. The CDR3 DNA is TGTGCCAGCAGTTTAACAGGGTTTAGTTTCGATCGAGCTTTCTTT. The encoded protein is CASSLTGFSFDRAFF.

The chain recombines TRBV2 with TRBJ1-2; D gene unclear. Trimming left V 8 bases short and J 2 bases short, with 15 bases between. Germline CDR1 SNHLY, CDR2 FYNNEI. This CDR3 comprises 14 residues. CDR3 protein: CASGRVQTNYGYTF. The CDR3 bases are TGTGCCAGCGGGAGGGTCCAGACAAACTATGGCTACACCTTC.

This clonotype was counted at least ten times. CDR3 amino acids: CASSLGVEGELFF. CDR3 sequence (DNA): TGTGCCAGCAGTTTGGGGGTCGAGGGGGAGCTGTTTTTT. The J gene is TRBJ2-2, the V gene TRBV12-3 or TRBV12-4; D may be TRBD1 or TRBD2 (5 bases each). This CDR3 has 13 residues. Between the trimmed V and J ends, which lost 3 bases and 8 bases, there was a span of 10 bases.

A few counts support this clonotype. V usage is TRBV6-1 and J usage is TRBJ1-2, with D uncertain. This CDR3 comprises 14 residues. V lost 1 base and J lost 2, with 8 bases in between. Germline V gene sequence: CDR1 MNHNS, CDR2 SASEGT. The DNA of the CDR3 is TGTGCCAGCAGTGAAGATCCGAGAAACTATGGCTACACCTTC. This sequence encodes CASSEDPRNYGYTF.